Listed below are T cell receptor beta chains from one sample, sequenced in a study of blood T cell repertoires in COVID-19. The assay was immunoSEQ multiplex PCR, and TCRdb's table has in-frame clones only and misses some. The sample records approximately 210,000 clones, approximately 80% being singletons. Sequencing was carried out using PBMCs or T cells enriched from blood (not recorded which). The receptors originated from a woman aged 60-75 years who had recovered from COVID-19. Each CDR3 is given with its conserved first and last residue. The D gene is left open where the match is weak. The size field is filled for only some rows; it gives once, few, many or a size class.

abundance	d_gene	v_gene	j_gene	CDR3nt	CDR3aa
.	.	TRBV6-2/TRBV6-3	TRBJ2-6	TGTGCCAGCAGTCGGTACGCGCGCCCTGGGGCCAACGTCCTGACTTTC	CASSRYARPGANVLTF
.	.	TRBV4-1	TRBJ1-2	TGCGCCAGCAGCCAGGCTCACCTACAGGAGCATGGCTACACCTTC	CASSQAHLQEHGYTF
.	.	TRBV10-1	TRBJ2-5	TGCGCCAGCAGTGAGTCCGGGGAGGAGACCCAGTACTTC	CASSESGEETQYF
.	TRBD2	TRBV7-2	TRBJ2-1	TGTGCCAGCAGCTCCCCGGGGCTAGCGGGGGGTCACTCCTACAATGAGCAGTTCTTC	CASSSPGLAGGHSYNEQFF
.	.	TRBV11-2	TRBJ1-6	TGTGCCAGCAGAAGTATCCGGGGGGCAGGGCAGAATTCACCCCTCCACTTT	CASRSIRGAGQNSPLHF
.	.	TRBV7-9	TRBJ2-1	TGTGCCAGCCCGGGTGGGGCCCTAGGCTCCTACAATGAGCAGTTCTTC	CASPGGALGSYNEQFF
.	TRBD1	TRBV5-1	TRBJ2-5	TGCGCCAGCAGCTTGGATACAGGGGGCGGGGAGACCCAGTACTTC	CASSLDTGGGETQYF
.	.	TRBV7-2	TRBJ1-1	TGTGCCAGCACCCCGGTGACGGGAGTGGACACTGAAGCTTTCTTT	CASTPVTGVDTEAFF
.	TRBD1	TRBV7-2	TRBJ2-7	TGTGCCAGCAGACAGGGACAGTCCTACTACGAGCAGTACTTC	CASRQGQSYYEQYF
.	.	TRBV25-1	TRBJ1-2	TGTGCCAGCAGCCGGGACTCCCCGGCCTATGGCTACACCTTC	CASSRDSPAYGYTF
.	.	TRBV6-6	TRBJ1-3	TGTGCCAGCAGTTACGGGGGGAATGGAAACACCATATATTTT	CASSYGGNGNTIYF
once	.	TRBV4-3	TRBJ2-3	TGCGCCAGCAGCCAAGCACCAGCGAGTGTGACAGATACGCAGTATTTT	CASSQAPASVTDTQYF
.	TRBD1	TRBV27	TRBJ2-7	TGTGCCAGCAGTTCAGGGGGGACAGGGTTATACGAGCAGTACTTC	CASSSGGTGLYEQYF
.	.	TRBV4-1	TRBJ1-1	TGCGCCAGCAGCCAAGGGCGGGGACTGGCAGGGACTGAAGCTTTCTTT	CASSQGRGLAGTEAFF
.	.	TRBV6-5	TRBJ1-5	TGTGCCAGCGGTTGGGGGGGGCCCCAGCATTTT	CASGWGGPQHF
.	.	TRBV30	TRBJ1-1	TGTGCCTGGAGCCTGGGAATTCGCGGGACCACTGAAGCTTTCTTT	CAWSLGIRGTTEAFF
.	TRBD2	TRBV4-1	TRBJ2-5	TGCGCCAGCAGCCAAGATTGGAGCGGGGGGGCTTTGGAGACCCAGTACTTC	CASSQDWSGGALETQYF
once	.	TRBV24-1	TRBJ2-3	TGTGCCACCGGCCCCGGGACAACCACAGATACGCAGTATTTT	CATGPGTTTDTQYF
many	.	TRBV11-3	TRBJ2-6	TGTGCCAGCAGCTTACCTCCTCGGGACACCTACTCTGGGGCCAACGTCCTGACTTTC	CASSLPPRDTYSGANVLTF
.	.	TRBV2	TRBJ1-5	TGTGCCAGCAGTGGGCAGGGTTTCGGCAATCAGCCCCAGCATTTT	CASSGQGFGNQPQHF
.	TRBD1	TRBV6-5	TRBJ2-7	TGTGCCAGCAGTTTCCCGACAGGGCCCTACGAGCAGTACTTC	CASSFPTGPYEQYF
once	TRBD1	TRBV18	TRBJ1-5	TGTGCCAGCTCCCAACAGGGGGGCAATCAGCCCCAGCATTTT	CASSQQGGNQPQHF
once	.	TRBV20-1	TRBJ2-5	TGCAGTGCTAGGGGGGCCGAGACCCAGTACTTC	CSARGAETQYF
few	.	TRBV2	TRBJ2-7	TGTGCCAGCAGTGAAGCCGGGACTTCCCTCCTAAACTACGAGCAGTACTTC	CASSEAGTSLLNYEQYF